The 7 T cell receptor beta chains reported below all come from one sample, sequenced in a study of OX40 agonist ivuxolimab in advanced cancers. Repertoires were generated with immunoSEQ multiplex PCR, while TCRdb's copy carries only in-frame clones and drops some. The sample shows around 95,000 clones, about 89% of them seen only once. This material consisted of CD4+ or CD8+ T cells sorted from blood, taken in a trial of the OX40 agonist ivuxolimab. The receptors originated from an adult with an advanced solid tumor such as melanoma, head and neck, liver or kidney cancer.

In DNA form, the CDR3 reads TGTGCTAGTCAGGGTAGCGACTCCACCGGGGAGCTGTTTTTT. It translates to CASQGSDSTGELFF. This chain uses TRBV12-5 with TRBJ2-2; D may match TRBD1 or TRBD2 (5 bases each). The CDR3 length is 14 residues. The germline V gene has CDR1 LGHNT and CDR2 FRNRAP. V lost 8 bases, J lost 4 bases, and 14 bases lay in between.

The J gene is TRBJ1-2, the V gene TRBV19, with D possibly being TRBD1 (6 bases). The ends were cut back, 8 bases at V and 4 bases at J, with 14 bases in the middle. The CDR3 loop spans 13 amino acids. Per germline, CDR1 LNHDA and CDR2 SQIVND (reference sequence). The CDR3 region has the DNA TGTGCCAGTCGGGACACCGGTGGCTATGGCTACACCTTC. Its translation is CASRDTGGYGYTF.

This clone was observed a few times. The CDR3 loop is CASSPEPRANYGYTF. The CDR3 region has the DNA TGCGCCAGCAGCCCCGAGCCCAGGGCTAACTATGGCTACACCTTC. This sequence joins TRBV5-1 and TRBJ1-2, with a possible D match to TRBD1 (5 bases). Looked up from germline, CDR1 is SGHRS and CDR2 is YFSETQ. This CDR3 is 15 amino acids long. V was pared by 4 bases and J by 0 bases, with 13 bases between.

The chain is built from TRBV29-1 and TRBJ2-1; TRBD1 matches 9 bases. From germline, CDR1 is SQVTM and CDR2 ANQGSEA. The CDR3 extends over 14 amino acids. V was pared by 7 bases and J by 7 bases, with 11 bases of the junction left unmatched. Here the CDR3 DNA reads TGCAGCGCTCCCTCGGACAGGGGAGGGAATGAGCAGTTCTTC. Protein sequence: CSAPSDRGGNEQFF.

This clone was detected once. CDR3 in DNA: TGCGCCAGCAGCTTGGTAGCCTCCACCGGGGAGCTGTTTTTT. Translated: CASSLVASTGELFF. This chain connects TRBV5-1 to TRBJ2-2, with D uncertain. CDR1 is SGHRS, CDR2 YFSETQ, per germline. V was pared by 0 bases and J by 4 bases, with 7 bases between. The CDR3 loop spans 14 amino acids.

The chain recombines TRBV5-1 with TRBJ2-7, with 7 bases lining up with TRBD1. Germline CDR1 reads SGHRS; CDR2 reads YFSETQ. The CDR3 totals 16 residues. After removal of 0 bases from V and 3 bases from J, the junction contained 9 bases not matched to a gene. CDR3 protein: CASSLGQGTPLYEQYF. The CDR3 DNA reads TGCGCCAGCAGCTTGGGACAGGGCACTCCCCTCTACGAGCAGTACTTC.

The V gene is TRBV5-1, the J gene TRBJ2-1; either TRBD1 or TRBD2 may supply D (5 bases each). Germline V gene lookup returns CDR1 SGHRS and CDR2 YFSETQ. The CDR3 spans 15 residues. V was cut by 3 bases and J by 5 bases, with 15 bases left in between. CDR3 amino acids: CASSSRGSMDNEQFF. CDR3 DNA sequence: TGCGCCAGCAGCTCGAGGGGAAGCATGGACAATGAGCAGTTCTTC.